This entry lists 27 T cell receptor beta chains sequenced from one sample in a study of OX40 agonist ivuxolimab in advanced cancers. Some clones are missing from TCRdb's copy, which holds only in-frame ones; the method was immunoSEQ multiplex PCR. The sample includes 69,000 or so clones, roughly 80% seen only once; the top ten take less than 7.5%. The sample here was CD4+ or CD8+ T cells sorted from blood, taken in a trial of the OX40 agonist ivuxolimab. The receptors shown here come from an adult with an advanced solid tumor such as melanoma, head and neck, liver or kidney cancer.

This clone was counted once. This chain connects TRBV7-3 to TRBJ2-1; a weak D match, TRBD1 (5 bases). The CDR3 consists of 13 residues. CDR1 is SGHTA and CDR2 is FQGTGA in the germline V gene. Trimming pared 1 base from V and 8 bases from J, leaving 9 bases between. The CDR3 DNA follows: TGTGCCAGCAGCTTAAGGGGCCAGGATGAGCAGTTCTTC. Translation gives CASSLRGQDEQFF.

The V and J genes are TRBV7-9 and TRBJ1-2; D perhaps matches TRBD1 (6 bases). Trimming took 5 bases from V and 5 from J, leaving 18 bases between them. Germline V gene lookup returns CDR1 SEHNR and CDR2 FQNEAQ (reference sequence). This CDR3 comprises 15 residues. CDR3 DNA: TGTGCCAGCAGCAGCCTCGGGGGGCTTAAGTATGGCTACACCTTC. Translating it yields CASSSLGGLKYGYTF.

V usage is TRBV9 and J usage is TRBJ1-3; D is ambiguous. The CDR3 is 16 residues long. Trimming shortened V by 0 bases and J by 0 bases, and 10 bases separated the two germline ends. CDR1 is SGDLS, CDR2 YYNGEE, per germline. The CDR3 sequence is CASSVGLIYSGNTIYF. CDR3 bases: TGTGCCAGCAGCGTAGGACTTATTTACTCTGGAAACACCATATATTTT. The full variable domain, in which reference TRBV9 and TRBJ1-3 provide the parts outside the CDR3, is DSGVTQTPKHLITATGQRVTLRCSPRSGDLSVYWYQQSLDQGLQFLIQYYNGEERAKGNILERFSAQQFPDLHSELNLSSLELGDSALYFCASSVGLIYSGNTIYFGEGSWLTVV.

This sequence joins TRBV7-9 and TRBJ2-5, with 7 bases matching TRBD1. Germline V CDR1 and CDR2: SEHNR, FQNEAQ (reference sequence). V was clipped by 3 bases and J by 2 bases; unmatched bases: 9. This CDR3 region has 16 residues. The CDR3 DNA reads TGTGCCAGCAGCTTGAGAAACAGGGGCCCTCAAGAGACCCAGTACTTC. As protein: CASSLRNRGPQETQYF.

V is TRBV7-2 and J is TRBJ2-5, with D possibly being TRBD2 (5 bases). Trimming removed 1 base at V and 4 bases at J, with 16 bases between. The CDR3 is 16 amino acids. Looked up from germline, CDR1 is SGHTA and CDR2 is FQGNSA. In nucleotides, the CDR3 is TGTGCCAGCAGCTTAGAGGTCGCGGCAGGAGGAGAGACCCAGTACTTC. This sequence encodes CASSLEVAAGGETQYF.

The table lists this clone with a few counts. This rearrangement joins TRBV19 to TRBJ2-2; the match to TRBD1 covers 8 bases. The J segment lost 1 base and the V segment lost 8 bases, leaving 3 bases of the junction unmatched. Germline V CDR1 and CDR2: LNHDA, SQIVND (reference sequence). The CDR3 is 14 residues long. In DNA, the CDR3 is TGTGCCAGTCACGGGACAGGGAACACCGGGGAGCTGTTTTTT. Translation gives CASHGTGNTGELFF.

This sequence joins TRBV5-6 and TRBJ2-7, with a possible D match to TRBD2 (7 bases). The CDR3 has 12 amino acids. Trimming took 5 bases from V and 6 from J, leaving 12 bases between them. Germline V gene sequence: CDR1 SGHDT, CDR2 YYEEEE. This chain's CDR3 is CASSRGGAEQYV. The CDR3 DNA is TGTGCCAGCAGTAGGGGGGGGGCCGAGCAGTACGTC.

For the CDR3, the DNA is TGTGCCAGCAGCCCCCAACCAGTTCGTGTAGCCGGGGAGCTGTTTTTT. Its protein is CASSPQPVRVAGELFF. The chain couples TRBV7-2 to TRBJ2-2, with D unclear. The germline CDR1 and CDR2 sequences are SGHTA and FQGNSA. Trimming shortened V by 5 bases and J by 6 bases, and 19 bases separated the two germline ends. The CDR3 loop spans 16 amino acids.

V gene TRBV2 combines with J gene TRBJ2-3; D gene ambiguous. Trimming took off 4 bases at V and 5 bases at J, with 10 bases between the two ends. This CDR3 contains 13 residues. CDR1 and CDR2 from the germline V gene are SNHLY and FYNNEI. DNA of the CDR3: TGTGCCAGCAGTGGGGGTAACGGAGATACGCAGTATTTT. Its protein product is CASSGGNGDTQYF. The variable domain in full, completed from reference TRBV2 and TRBJ2-3, reads EPEVTQTPSHQVTQMGQEVILRCVPISNHLYFYWYRQILGQKVEFLVSFYNNEISEKSEIFDDQFSVERPDGSNFTLKIRSTKLEDSAMYFCASSGGNGDTQYFGPGTRLTVL.

V gene TRBV6-5 combines with J gene TRBJ1-4; D uncertain. Germline V lookup: CDR1 MNHEY, CDR2 SVGAGI. The V end lost 10 bases, the J end lost 4 bases, and 10 bases lay between the germline ends. The CDR3 loop spans 12 amino acids. CDR3 DNA: TGTGCCACACGAGGCCATAATGAAAAACTGTTTTTT. Its translation is CATRGHNEKLFF.

In this sample, this clone turned up a few times. The rearrangement uses TRBV19 and TRBJ1-1, with D maybe TRBD1 (6 bases). The CDR3 runs 12 residues. Trimming removed 11 bases from V and 1 base from J, with 11 bases in between. Germline CDR1 reads LNHDA; CDR2 reads SQIVND (reference sequence). The CDR3 here is CAATGPNTEAFF. The CDR3 nucleotides read TGTGCCGCGACAGGTCCGAACACTGAAGCTTTCTTT. The full variable domain, in which reference TRBV19 and TRBJ1-1 provide the parts outside the CDR3, is DGGITQSPKYLFRKEGQNVTLSCEQNLNHDAMYWYRQDPGQGLRLIYYSQIVNDFQKGDIAEGYSVSREKKESFPLTVTSAQKNPTAFYLCAATGPNTEAFFGQGTRLTVV.

The chain has TRBV20-1 and TRBJ2-7; D is perhaps TRBD2 (6 bases). V gave up 4 bases and J gave up 6 bases, with 10 bases separating them. The V gene's germline CDR1 is DFQATT and CDR2 SNEGSKA (reference sequence). This CDR3 spans 11 amino acids. The CDR3 loop is CSAMGLREQYF. Written as DNA, the CDR3 is TGCAGTGCTATGGGACTCCGCGAGCAGTACTTC.

J is TRBJ1-1 and V is TRBV2; D remains ambiguous. The CDR3 spans 13 residues. The V gene lost 7 bases and the J gene lost 1 base, with 10 bases spanning the gap. The germline gives CDR1 SNHLY, CDR2 FYNNEI. CDR3 nucleotide sequence: TGTGCCAGCACCGAACAGAGGAACACTGAAGCTTTCTTT. Its translation: CASTEQRNTEAFF.

CDR3 in amino acids: CASSIAVAGGAQYF. The CDR3 nucleotides are TGTGCCAGTAGTATAGCGGTCGCCGGAGGAGCGCAGTATTTT. The chain combines TRBV19 with TRBJ2-3, with TRBD2 as a possible D gene (5 bases). Germline assignment: CDR1 LNHDA and CDR2 SQIVND (reference sequence). V lost 1 base and J 10 bases, leaving 15 bases between the germline ends. This CDR3 comprises 14 residues.

The V and J genes are TRBV2 and TRBJ1-3; D gene uncertain. The V end lost 6 bases, the J end lost 0 bases, and 6 bases lay between the germline ends. From germline, CDR1 is SNHLY and CDR2 FYNNEI. CDR3 size: 13 residues. The CDR3 is CASSRGSGNTIYF. Here the CDR3 DNA reads TGTGCCAGCAGCCGGGGCTCTGGAAACACCATATATTTT. Drawing the rest from reference TRBV2 and TRBJ1-3, the complete variable domain is EPEVTQTPSHQVTQMGQEVILRCVPISNHLYFYWYRQILGQKVEFLVSFYNNEISEKSEIFDDQFSVERPDGSNFTLKIRSTKLEDSAMYFCASSRGSGNTIYFGEGSWLTVV.

V and J are TRBV5-1 and TRBJ2-1; possible D gene TRBD1, 5 bases. CDR3 length equals 16 residues. Per the germline V gene, CDR1 is SGHRS and CDR2 is YFSETQ. The V and J ends lost 4 bases and 1 base respectively, with 15 bases between them. CDR3 in amino acids: CASSQGPQESYNEQFF. The CDR3 DNA follows: TGCGCCAGCAGCCAGGGCCCTCAGGAGTCCTACAATGAGCAGTTCTTC.

The CDR3 loop is CASSPGSPPYEQYF. DNA of the CDR3: TGTGCCAGCAGCCCCGGGTCCCCGCCCTACGAGCAGTACTTC. The chain has TRBV11-3 and TRBJ2-7, with D unresolved. V lost 5 bases and J lost 2, with 13 bases in between. Per the germline V gene, CDR1 is SGHNT and CDR2 is YENEEA. This CDR3 region has 14 residues.

This chain links TRBV7-2 with TRBJ2-7; 7 nucleotides agree with TRBD1. Germline lookup yields CDR1 SGHTA and CDR2 FQGNSA. Trimming cost V 2 bases and J 0 bases; bases outside gene matches: 4. The CDR3 sequence is 15 residues long. The CDR3 is CASSLWGQISYEQYF. DNA for the CDR3: TGTGCCAGCAGCTTATGGGGACAGATCTCCTACGAGCAGTACTTC.

The genes are TRBV13 and TRBJ2-5; TRBD1 matches 7 bases. Trimming removed 3 bases from V and 7 bases from J; junction bases left unmatched: 11. CDR3 length: 15 amino acids. Germline V gene data show CDR1 as PRHDT and CDR2 as FYEKMQ (reference sequence). CDR3 nucleotide sequence: TGTGCCAGCAGCTTTGGAAGAGGGGGCGCCCGGACCCAGTACTTC. The encoded protein is CASSFGRGGARTQYF.

This chain uses TRBV28 with TRBJ2-3; D not certain. Germline V lookup: CDR1 MDHEN, CDR2 SYDVKM. With 5 bases removed from V and 1 base from J, the gap between germline ends came to 7 bases. The CDR3 has 13 residues. The chain's CDR3 is CASSDTRTDTQYF. For the CDR3, the DNA is TGTGCCAGCAGTGACACTCGCACAGATACGCAGTATTTT.

This rearrangement joins TRBV5-4 to TRBJ1-1; tentatively, D is TRBD1 (6 bases). Germline V gives CDR1 SGHNT, CDR2 YYREEE (reference sequence). The ends were cut back, 0 bases at V and 0 bases at J, with 9 bases in the middle. This CDR3 comprises 15 residues. CDR3 in amino acids: CASSLGWDMNTEAFF. CDR3 coding DNA: TGTGCCAGCAGCTTGGGGTGGGACATGAACACTGAAGCTTTCTTT.

This clone has a single count. The V call is TRBV9, the J call TRBJ2-7, with TRBD2 identical over 13 bases. Germline CDR1 reads SGDLS; CDR2 reads YYNGEE. The V and J ends lost 0 bases and 11 bases, in that order; junction bases with no gene match: 8. The CDR3 totals 15 residues. As DNA, the CDR3 is TGTGCCAGCAGCGTAGACGGACTAGCGGGAGTGGATAAGTACTTC. It codes for CASSVDGLAGVDKYF.

J is TRBJ2-2 and V is TRBV19, with D possibly matching TRBD2 (6 bases). This CDR3 comprises 16 residues. CDR1 is LNHDA, CDR2 SQIVND, per germline (reference sequence). Trimming shortened V by 5 bases and J by 0 bases, and 13 bases separated the two germline ends. The CDR3 sequence is CASSSRAGSNTGELFF. CDR3 DNA sequence: TGTGCCAGTAGTTCCCGTGCGGGGTCGAACACCGGGGAGCTGTTTTTT.

The chain recombines TRBV12-5 with TRBJ2-7; 7 nucleotides line up with TRBD1. CDR3 length equals 14 residues. The ends lost 5 bases at V and 5 bases at J; junction bases unmatched: 9. Germline V lookup: CDR1 LGHNT, CDR2 FRNRAP. For the CDR3, the DNA is TGTGCTAGTGGTCCCTCCGACAGGGCCGACGAGCAGTACTTC. Translated, it gives CASGPSDRADEQYF.

The chain combines TRBV30 with TRBJ1-2, with D hard to call. The germline V and J ends were trimmed by 3 bases and 4 bases, with 21 bases remaining between them. The CDR3 is made up of 16 amino acids. The germline CDR1 and CDR2 sequences are GTSNPN and SVGIG (reference sequence). The CDR3 nucleotides read TGTGCCTGGAGGAGAGGGAACCCCGCGACACTCTATGGCTACACCTTC. Protein product: CAWRRGNPATLYGYTF.

This clone was recorded once. Written as DNA, the CDR3 is TGTGCCAGCAGCTTACGGACTAGCGGGAACCCTGAGCAGTTCTTC. This sequence encodes CASSLRTSGNPEQFF. V usage is TRBV11-3 and J usage is TRBJ2-1; TRBD2 matches 12 bases. V lost 2 bases and J lost 9; bases outside the gene matches: 5. The CDR3 has 15 residues. The germline CDR1 and CDR2 sequences are SGHNT and YENEEA. The complete variable domain, with remaining parts taken from reference TRBV11-3 and TRBJ2-1, reads EAGVVQSPRYKIIEKKQPVAFWCNPISGHNTLYWYLQNLGQGPELLIRYENEEAVDDSQLPKDRFSAERLKGVDSTLKIQPAELGDSAVYLCASSLRTSGNPEQFFGPGTRLTVL.

The chain employs TRBV6-5 and TRBJ1-1; TRBD1 might be the D (6 bases). The CDR3 has 13 amino acids. The germline V gene has CDR1 MNHEY and CDR2 SVGAGI. V shed 2 bases and J shed 10 bases, with 14 bases lying between them. The CDR3 coding sequence is TGTGCCAGCAGTTACGATGGACAGAAACGAGCTTTCTTT. Protein sequence: CASSYDGQKRAFF.